The 7 T cell receptor beta chains below come from one sample, sequenced in a study of T cells in Graves' hyperthyroidism and ophthalmopathy. RNA transcripts were the template for amplifying TCR beta CDR3 regions. The HTBI primer set drove a first-round RT-PCR of the TCR CDR3. One entry per CDR3 protein, called by TCRdb with MiXCR from the multiplex PCR reads. The sample gives about 250,000 distinct CDR3 sequences, around 25% of which show up once; roughly 32% is in the top ten. Source material: blood. The receptors were gathered from a woman between 35 and 50 years old with Graves' ophthalmopathy.

The sample holds many counts of this clonotype. V is TRBV10-3 and J is TRBJ2-7; D ambiguous. V gave up 0 bases and J gave up 4 bases, with 10 bases separating them. Germline V gene sequence: CDR1 ENHRY, CDR2 SYGVKD. The CDR3 has 14 amino acids. CDR3 in amino acids: CAISESGSKYEQYF. The CDR3 DNA reads TGTGCCATCAGTGAGTCCGGTAGTAAATACGAGCAGTACTTC.

This clonotype has at least ten counts. The rearrangement uses TRBV5-1 and TRBJ2-2; possible D gene TRBD2, 5 bases. The CDR3 has 16 residues. The ends were cut back, 6 bases at V and 4 bases at J, with 19 bases in the middle. Looked up from germline, CDR1 is SGHRS and CDR2 is YFSETQ. The CDR3 reads CASTLWRVPSTGELFF. In nucleotides, the CDR3 is TGCGCCAGCACCCTGTGGCGGGTCCCATCCACCGGGGAGCTGTTTTTT.

There are many counts of this clonotype. The chain links TRBV11-2 to TRBJ2-4; 9 nucleotides match TRBD2. CDR3 size: 16 residues. V was clipped by 5 bases and J by 0 bases; unmatched bases: 5. The germline V gene has CDR1 SGHAT and CDR2 FQNNGV. The CDR3 sequence is CASSLGLALAKNIQYF. CDR3 bases: TGTGCCAGCAGCCTGGGACTAGCCTTAGCCAAAAACATTCAGTACTTC.

This clonotype showed up many times. The chain recombines TRBV12-3 or TRBV12-4 with TRBJ1-2, with unresolved D. This CDR3 is built from 12 residues. Trimming stripped 10 bases from V and 4 bases from J, with 13 bases between. Here the CDR3 DNA reads TGTGCCACCAAAGGCAGAGCCTATGGCTACACCTTC. This gives the protein CATKGRAYGYTF.

This clonotype was recorded at least ten times. The V gene is TRBV6-5, the J gene TRBJ2-6; no clear D gene. CDR3 length: 15 amino acids. Trimming pared 6 bases from V and 2 bases from J, leaving 11 bases between. CDR1 is MNHEY, CDR2 SVGAGI, per germline. The CDR3 DNA follows: TGTGCCAGCAGGCCCGAGACGACTGGGGCCAACGTCCTGACTTTC. This sequence encodes CASRPETTGANVLTF.

The genes are TRBV10-3 and TRBJ1-2, with D possibly matching TRBD1 (6 bases). The CDR3 length is 15 residues. V was clipped by 7 bases and J by 5 bases, with 20 bases between them. Germline CDR1 is ENHRY and CDR2 is SYGVKD. The chain's CDR3 is CAITPYAGDTYGYTF. The CDR3, as DNA: TGTGCCATCACGCCTTATGCAGGGGATACGTATGGCTACACCTTC.

This clonotype came up a few times. The V call is TRBV5-1, the J call TRBJ2-7, with D perhaps TRBD1 or TRBD2 (5 bases each). The germline V gene encodes CDR1 SGHRS and CDR2 YFSETQ. Trimming cost V 3 bases and J 4 bases, with 35 bases left between them. This CDR3 is built from 21 residues. The CDR3 sequence is CASSWDGEGDPGPLRVYEQYF. DNA for the CDR3: TGCGCCAGCAGCTGGGACGGGGAAGGAGACCCCGGGCCCCTCAGGGTGTACGAGCAGTACTTC.